This record looks at one T cell receptor (beta chain) sequence and its context. What this receptor recognizes is not known. No much larger clone exists at a distance of one base, and base qualities are not known. The data are from a study of OX40 agonist ivuxolimab in advanced cancers. Regarding the complete study: Ivuxolimab was an agonistic, fully human IgG2 monoclonal antibody directed against OX40 (CD134), a costimulatory receptor. Prior anti-PD-1, anti-PD-L1 or anti-CTLA-4 therapy was permitted, and 35% to 40% of dose-escalation patients had received checkpoint inhibitors. In the dose-escalation cohort, roughly four fifths of patients were male, and the mean age was roughly 60 years, with a range of roughly 20 to 85. Intravenous ivuxolimab was administered to patients every 2 weeks at six dose levels: 0.01, 0.1, 0.3, 1.5, 3 and 10 mg/kg. Partial responses occurred in three dose-escalation patients: two with cutaneous melanoma and one with hepatocellular carcinoma. Peripheral TCRbeta sequencing was intended to test whether TCR sequence diversity was altered and clonal T-cell expansion was caused by ivuxolimab. The paper covers the monotherapy dose-escalation part of the phase I ivuxolimab trial, which included N ≈ 50 patients. Among the approximately 54 dose-escalation patients, approximately 20 had hepatocellular carcinoma, 15 melanoma, 9 renal cell carcinoma and 9 head and neck cancer. Points the paper makes about the study in general: Low levels of normalized T-cell clonal expansion were also shown by some nonresponding patients. Which antigens the clonally expanded peripheral T cells were specific for was not determined. In partial responders in the 0.1-3.0 mg/kg groups, normalized peripheral clonal expansion was found to be among the lowest, especially among CD8+ T cells. At doses of 0.1 to 3.0 mg/kg, clonal expansion of both CD4+ and CD8+ blood T cells was observed from baseline to week 6. On average, CD8+ T cells showed more expanded clones than CD4+ T cells after ivuxolimab.

Looking up the germline V gene (reference sequence) yields CDR1 GTSNPN and CDR2 SVGIG. The CDR3 runs 12 residues from the cysteine to the phenylalanine. Here the CDR3 DNA is all that survives: 36 bases in frame from base 1. Trimming at the junction amounts to 6 bases on V and 5 bases on J, and the germline ends lie 13 bases apart. Patients with a history of autoimmune disease or receiving systemic immunosuppression were excluded from the trial. Peripheral blood for TCR sequencing was drawn from every dose cohort at baseline, at cycle 4 day 1 and at cycle 7 day 1. The samples were taken from a phase I, first-in-human, multicenter, open-label dose-escalation trial of ivuxolimab. Adults with locally advanced or metastatic head and neck squamous cell, hepatocellular, melanoma or renal cell carcinoma were enrolled in the trial. CD4+ and CD8+ T cells were sorted separately from peripheral blood before TCR sequencing.

Genomic DNA was isolated from the sorted cells so that the TCRbeta CDR3 region could be sequenced. TCRbeta CDR3 regions were sequenced using the immunoSEQ Assay. TCRdb took over this immuneACCESS table, retaining in-frame rearrangements with V and J assigned. Such tables are incomplete; in checked studies, under half of the missing clones stem from an unresolved V gene, and the remainder is unexplained. Within this sample are some 9,500 clones, with around 90% of them counted one time only. The ten most abundant clones make up 10% to 15% of the sample. The input for sequencing was CD4+ or CD8+ T cells sorted from blood, taken in a trial of the OX40 agonist ivuxolimab. The chain couples TRBV30 to TRBJ2-5; no D gene is confidently identified. The receptor comes from an adult with an advanced solid tumor such as melanoma, head and neck, liver or kidney cancer. The CDR3 reads CACNPRVETQYF. DNA sequence: TGTGCCTGCAACCCCCGGGTGGAGACCCAGTACTTC. The reference TRBV30 and TRBJ2-5 proteins fill in what lies around the CDR3, so the full variable domain reads SQTIHQWPATLVQPVGSPLSLECTVEGTSNPNLYWYRQAAGRGLQLLFYSVGIGQISSEVPQNLSASRPQDRQFILSSKKLLLSDSGFYLCACNPRVETQYFGPGTRLLVL.